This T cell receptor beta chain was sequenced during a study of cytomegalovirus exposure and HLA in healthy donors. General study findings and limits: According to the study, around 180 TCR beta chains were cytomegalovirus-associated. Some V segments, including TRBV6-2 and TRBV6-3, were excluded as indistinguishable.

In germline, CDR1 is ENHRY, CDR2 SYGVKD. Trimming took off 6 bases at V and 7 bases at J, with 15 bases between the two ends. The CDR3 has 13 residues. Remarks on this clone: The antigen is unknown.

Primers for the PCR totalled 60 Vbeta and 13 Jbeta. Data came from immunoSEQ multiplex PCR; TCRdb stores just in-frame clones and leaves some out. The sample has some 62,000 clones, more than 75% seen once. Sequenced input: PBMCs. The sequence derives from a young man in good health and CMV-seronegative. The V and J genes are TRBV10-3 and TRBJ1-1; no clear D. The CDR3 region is CAISQSQVVEAFF. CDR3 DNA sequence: TGTGCCATCAGCCAAAGTCAGGTAGTTGAAGCTTTCTTT.